The rows below give T cell receptor beta chains drawn from one sample of a study of Graves' ophthalmopathy and Graves' hyperthyroidism. TCRdb re-analysed the multiplex PCR reads in MiXCR, keeping a single row per CDR3 protein. Of 35,000 to 50,000 distinct CDR3 sequences listed, 50% are singletons. The sequenced sample was peripheral blood. These receptors were taken from an adult woman with stable Graves' hyperthyroidism. Each CDR3 is given with its conserved first and last residue. The D gene is left open where the match is weak. Size values are once, few and many counts, or a class for expanded clones, and some rows have none.

NA,TRBV20-1,TRBJ1-2,TRBD1,CSARVAGGYGYTF,TGCAGTGCTAGAGTGGCAGGGGGCTATGGCTACACCTTC
many,TRBV11-3,TRBJ2-3,NA,CASSGSWVRGEDTQYF,TGTGCCAGCAGCGGGTCGTGGGTACGAGGAGAGGATACGCAGTATTTT
once,TRBV29-1,TRBJ2-7,NA,CSVRGDVRGEQYF,TGCAGCGTGAGGGGGGACGTCCGAGGCGAGCAGTACTTC
many,TRBV14,TRBJ2-7,NA,CASSQDSGNSYEQYF,TGTGCCAGCAGCCAAGATTCTGGTAACTCCTACGAGCAGTACTTC
many,TRBV20-1,TRBJ1-4,NA,CSARRATGGGEKLFF,TGCAGTGCTAGAAGGGCGACCGGGGGAGGTGAAAAACTGTTTTTT
NA,TRBV5-1,TRBJ1-3,NA,CASSSYRDGYTIYF,TGCGCCAGCAGCAGCTACAGGGATGGCTACACCATATATTTT
NA,TRBV7-2,TRBJ1-6,NA,CASSLALAGSSPLHF,TGTGCCAGCAGCTTAGCGCTAGCAGGGAGTTCACCCCTCCACTTT
NA,TRBV7-2,TRBJ2-5,NA,CASRDGFSEETQYF,TGTGCCAGCAGGGACGGGTTTTCGGAAGAGACCCAGTACTTC
many,TRBV3-1,TRBJ2-7,TRBD2,CASTQRTSVTYEQYF,TGTGCCAGCACCCAACGGACTAGCGTTACCTACGAGCAGTACTTC
NA,TRBV7-2,TRBJ2-7,TRBD2,CASSYPGRVRLAGVNYEQYF,TGTGCCAGCAGCTACCCAGGGAGGGTTAGGCTAGCGGGAGTGAACTACGAGCAGTACTTC
many,TRBV6-5,TRBJ2-7,NA,CATGPLIEGSQGAEQYF,TGTGCCACCGGGCCCCTGATCGAGGGATCTCAGGGCGCCGAGCAGTACTTC
many,TRBV20-1,TRBJ1-1,NA,CSLPRGAGAFF,TGCAGTCTACCGAGGGGGGCTGGAGCTTTCTTT
NA,TRBV9,TRBJ2-2,NA,CASSFKAYTGELFF,TGTGCCAGCAGTTTCAAGGCCTACACCGGGGAGCTGTTTTTT
NA,TRBV2,TRBJ2-7,TRBD1,CASSRDRGSSCEQYF,TGTGCCAGCAGCCGGGACAGGGGGTCCTCCTGCGAGCAGTACTTC
many,TRBV19,TRBJ2-7,TRBD2,CASSWGGSYEQYF,TGTGCCAGTAGTTGGGGGGGCTCCTACGAGCAGTACTTC